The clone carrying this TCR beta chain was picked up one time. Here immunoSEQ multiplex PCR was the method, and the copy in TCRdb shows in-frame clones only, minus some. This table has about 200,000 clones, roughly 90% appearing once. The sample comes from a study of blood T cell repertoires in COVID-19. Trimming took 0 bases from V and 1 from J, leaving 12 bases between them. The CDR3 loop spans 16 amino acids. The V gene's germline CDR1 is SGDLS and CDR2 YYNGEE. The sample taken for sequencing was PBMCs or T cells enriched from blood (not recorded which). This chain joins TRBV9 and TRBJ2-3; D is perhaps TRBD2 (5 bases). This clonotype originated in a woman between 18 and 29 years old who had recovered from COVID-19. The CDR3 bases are TGTGCCAGCAGCGTAGGTGGGGAGACTGGCACAGATACGCAGTATTTT. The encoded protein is CASSVGGETGTDTQYF.